This TCR beta chain came from a study of blood T cells in healthy people across ages. Findings and caveats of the study: Using unsorted PBMCs precluded a conclusive naive versus antigen-experienced comparison. The long-lived group displayed more naive CD4+ cells, plus higher diversity, than the aged donors did.

As concerns this clonotype: Its matching antigen is unknown.

A second PCR of 7 to 11 cycles used a sample-barcoded 5' primer and a J-beta primer mix. Per-sample output comprised a minimum of 2.5 million paired-end reads containing CDR3. TCRdb recomputed calls from the 5' RACE reads with MiXCR, one row per CDR3 protein. The sample lists hundreds of thousands of distinct CDR3 sequences, under 25% occurring once. CDR3 length equals 15 residues. Germline-derived CDR1 and CDR2 are SNHLY and FYNNEI. With 1 base clipped from V and 0 bases from J, the junction kept 3 bases outside the gene matches. This TCR derives from a man between 70 and 80 years old in good health. This chain connects TRBV2 to TRBJ2-7; 7 nucleotides line up with TRBD2. Material: blood. CDR3 amino acids: CASSEVASGSYEQYF. The CDR3 region has the DNA TGTGCCAGCAGTGAAGTGGCTAGCGGCTCCTACGAGCAGTACTTC.